This TCR beta chain was identified during a study of neurological immune-mediated disorders. The V end was cut by 5 bases, the J end by 4 bases, with 21 bases between. The CDR3 extends over 16 amino acids. From germline, CDR1 is MDHEN and CDR2 SYDVKM. Synthesis of cDNA was accomplished via 5'RACE employing 10-nucleotide random UMIs. TCRdb called the 5' RACE reads again in MiXCR, with one record for every CDR3 protein. The sample includes 25,000 to 35,000 distinct CDR3 sequences, roughly 15% seen only once; the top ten take approximately 5.6%. This clonotype was recorded many times. Time point: technical triplicate 2. For sorted libraries, the input was 1 million CD4+ or CD8+ T cells.

The rearrangement uses TRBV28 and TRBJ2-7; D is perhaps TRBD1 or TRBD2 (6 bases each). Sequencing was carried out using CD4+ T cells from blood. The receptor was isolated from a female donor with HTLV-1-associated myelopathy (HAM/TSP). In DNA, the CDR3 is TGTGCCAGCAGTCCGGGGGCGGGCTGGAGAGGGTACGAGCAGTACTTC. Its translation: CASSPGAGWRGYEQYF.